The clone carrying this T cell receptor beta chain was detected many times. The data stem from a study of T-cell reconstitution after alpha-beta-depleted transplantation in children. A library of TCRbeta sequences, prepared with unique molecular identifiers, was generated. TCRdb itself ran the PCR reads through MiXCR, one entry per CDR3 protein. The sample has hundreds of thousands of distinct CDR3 sequences; 13% are singletons. V gave up 2 bases and J gave up 6 bases, with 4 bases separating them. This CDR3 comprises 12 residues. Looked up from germline, CDR1 is SEHNR and CDR2 is FQNEAQ (reference sequence).

Here the sequenced sample was PBMCs, taken from the stem cell graft. The sequence was obtained from a human donor who donated a stem cell graft to a child with Fanconi anemia. The rearrangement uses TRBV7-9 and TRBJ2-2, with no clear D. The DNA of the CDR3 is TGTGCCAGCAGCTTACTTTCCGGGGAGCTGTTTTTT. Protein product: CASSLLSGELFF. Supplemented by reference TRBV7-9 and TRBJ2-2, the full variable domain reads DTGVSQNPRHKITKRGQNVTFRCDPISEHNRLYWYRQTLGQGPEFLTYFQNEAQLEKSRLLSDRFSAERPKGSFSTLEIQRTEQGDSAMYLCASSLLSGELFFGEGSRLTVL.